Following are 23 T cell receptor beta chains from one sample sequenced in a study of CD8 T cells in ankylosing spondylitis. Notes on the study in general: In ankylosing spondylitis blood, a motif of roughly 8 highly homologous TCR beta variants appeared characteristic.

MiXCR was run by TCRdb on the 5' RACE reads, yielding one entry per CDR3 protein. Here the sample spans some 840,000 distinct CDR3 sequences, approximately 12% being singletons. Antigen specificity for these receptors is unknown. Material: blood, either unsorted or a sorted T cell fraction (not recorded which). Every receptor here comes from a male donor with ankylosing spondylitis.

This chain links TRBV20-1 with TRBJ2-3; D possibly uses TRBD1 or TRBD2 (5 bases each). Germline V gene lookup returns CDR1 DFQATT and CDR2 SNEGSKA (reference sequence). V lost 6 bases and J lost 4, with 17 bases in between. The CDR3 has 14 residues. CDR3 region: CSAQDRDRSDTQYF. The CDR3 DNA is TGCAGTGCCCAGGACCGGGACCGGTCAGATACGCAGTATTTT.

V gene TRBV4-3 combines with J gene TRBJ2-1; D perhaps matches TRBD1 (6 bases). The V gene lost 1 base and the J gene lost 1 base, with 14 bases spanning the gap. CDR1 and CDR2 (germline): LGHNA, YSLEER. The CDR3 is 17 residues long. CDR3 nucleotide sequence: TGCGCCAGCAGCCAAGGCTGGCAGGGGTGGTCCTACAATGAGCAGTTCTTC. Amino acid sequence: CASSQGWQGWSYNEQFF.

CDR3 sequence: CASSPGTGLTDEQYF. Here the CDR3 DNA reads TGTGCCAGCAGCCCCGGGACAGGGCTGACGGACGAGCAGTACTTC. This sequence joins TRBV7-2 and TRBJ2-7, with TRBD1 matching 9 bases. J was trimmed by 5 bases and V by 5 bases; bases with no gene match: 10. Germline V gene lookup returns CDR1 SGHTA and CDR2 FQGNSA. The CDR3 is 15 residues long.

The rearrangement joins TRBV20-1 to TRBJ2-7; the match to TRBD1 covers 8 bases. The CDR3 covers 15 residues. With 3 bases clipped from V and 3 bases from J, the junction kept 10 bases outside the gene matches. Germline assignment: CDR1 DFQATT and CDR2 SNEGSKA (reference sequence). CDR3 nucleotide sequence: TGCAGTGCTAGGGTTCCGGGACAGGATTTCTACGAGCAGTACTTC. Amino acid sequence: CSARVPGQDFYEQYF.

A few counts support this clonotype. The CDR3 DNA reads as TGTGCCAGCGCCCGACAGGGGAATTTCGAGCAGTACTTC. Encoded protein: CASARQGNFEQYF. The rearrangement links TRBV5-8 to TRBJ2-7; TRBD1 matches 8 bases. The CDR3 spans 13 residues. V gave up 7 bases and J gave up 6 bases; unmatched junction bases: 9. Germline loops: CDR1 SGHTS, CDR2 YDEGEE.

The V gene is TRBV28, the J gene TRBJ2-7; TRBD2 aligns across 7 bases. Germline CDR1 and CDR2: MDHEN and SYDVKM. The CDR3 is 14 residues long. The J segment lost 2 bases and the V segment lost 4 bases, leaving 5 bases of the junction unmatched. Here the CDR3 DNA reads TGTGCCAGCAGTTACGGGGGGAAAACCTACGAGCAGTACTTC. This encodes CASSYGGKTYEQYF.

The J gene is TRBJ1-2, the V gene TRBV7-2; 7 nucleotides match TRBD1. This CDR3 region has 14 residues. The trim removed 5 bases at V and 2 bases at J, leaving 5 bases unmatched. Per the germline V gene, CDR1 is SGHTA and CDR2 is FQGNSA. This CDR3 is CASSTGQRNYGYTF. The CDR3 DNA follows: TGTGCCAGCAGCACGGGACAGCGGAACTATGGCTACACCTTC. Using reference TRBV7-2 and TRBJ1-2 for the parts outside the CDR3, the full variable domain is GAGVSQSPSNKVTEKGKDVELRCDPISGHTALYWYRQSLGQGLEFLIYFQGNSAPDKSGLPSDRFSAERTGGSVSTLTIQRTQQEDSAVYLCASSTGQRNYGYTFGSGTRLTVV.

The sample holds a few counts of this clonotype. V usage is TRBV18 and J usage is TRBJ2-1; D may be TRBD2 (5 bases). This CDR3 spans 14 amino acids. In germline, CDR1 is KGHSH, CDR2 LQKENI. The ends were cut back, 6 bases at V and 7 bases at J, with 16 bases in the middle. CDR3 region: CASSLSLGGNEQFF. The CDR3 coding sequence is TGTGCCAGCTCCCTGTCACTAGGTGGGAATGAGCAGTTCTTC.

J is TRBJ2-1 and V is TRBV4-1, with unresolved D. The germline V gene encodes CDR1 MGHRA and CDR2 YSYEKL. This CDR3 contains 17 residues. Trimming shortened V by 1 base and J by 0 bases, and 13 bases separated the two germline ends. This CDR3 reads CASSQVIPRRSYNEQFF. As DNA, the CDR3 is TGCGCCAGCAGCCAAGTCATACCGCGCCGCTCCTACAATGAGCAGTTCTTC.

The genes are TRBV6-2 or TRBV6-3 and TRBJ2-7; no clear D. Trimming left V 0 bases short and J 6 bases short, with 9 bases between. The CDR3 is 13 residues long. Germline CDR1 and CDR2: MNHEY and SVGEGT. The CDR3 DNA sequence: TGTGCCAGCAGTTACTCGGATCGGTCCGAGCAGTACTTC. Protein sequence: CASSYSDRSEQYF.

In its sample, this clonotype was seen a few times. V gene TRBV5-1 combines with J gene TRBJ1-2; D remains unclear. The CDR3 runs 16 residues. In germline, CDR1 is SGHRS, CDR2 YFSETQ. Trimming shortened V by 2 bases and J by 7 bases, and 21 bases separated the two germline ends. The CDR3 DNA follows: TGCGCCAGCAGCTTAGGGCGGACCCCTCTAAGTAGTGGCTACACCTTC. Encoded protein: CASSLGRTPLSSGYTF.

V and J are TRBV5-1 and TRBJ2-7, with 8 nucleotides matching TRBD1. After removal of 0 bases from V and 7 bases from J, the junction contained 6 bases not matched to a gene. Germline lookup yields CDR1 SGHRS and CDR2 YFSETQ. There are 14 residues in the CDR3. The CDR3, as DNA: TGCGCCAGCAGCTTGGCCCAGGGGGCCGGGGAGCAGTACTTC. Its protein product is CASSLAQGAGEQYF.

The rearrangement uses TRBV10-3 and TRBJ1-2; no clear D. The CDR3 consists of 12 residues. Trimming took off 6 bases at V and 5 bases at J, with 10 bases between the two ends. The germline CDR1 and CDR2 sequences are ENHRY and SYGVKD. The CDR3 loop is CAIRDQPYGYTF. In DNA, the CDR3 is TGTGCCATCAGGGACCAGCCTTATGGCTACACCTTC.

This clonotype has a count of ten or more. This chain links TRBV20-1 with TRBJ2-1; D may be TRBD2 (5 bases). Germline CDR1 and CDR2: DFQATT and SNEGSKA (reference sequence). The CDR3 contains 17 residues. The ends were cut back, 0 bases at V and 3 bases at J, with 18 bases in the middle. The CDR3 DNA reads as TGCAGTGCTAGAGATCCACTTAGGGAGATGAGCTACAATGAGCAGTTCTTC. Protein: CSARDPLREMSYNEQFF.

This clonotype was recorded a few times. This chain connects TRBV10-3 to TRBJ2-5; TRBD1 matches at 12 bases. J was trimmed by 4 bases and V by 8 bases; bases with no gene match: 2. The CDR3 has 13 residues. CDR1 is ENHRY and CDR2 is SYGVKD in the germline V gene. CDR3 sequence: CAIGTGGGETQYF. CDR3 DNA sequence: TGTGCCATCGGGACAGGGGGCGGAGAGACCCAGTACTTC.

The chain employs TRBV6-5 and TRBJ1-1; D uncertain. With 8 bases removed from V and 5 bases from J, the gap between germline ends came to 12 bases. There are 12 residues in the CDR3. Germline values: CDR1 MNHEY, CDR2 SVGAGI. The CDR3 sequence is CASGLVGTEAFF. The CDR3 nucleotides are TGTGCCAGCGGGTTGGTAGGTACTGAAGCTTTCTTT.

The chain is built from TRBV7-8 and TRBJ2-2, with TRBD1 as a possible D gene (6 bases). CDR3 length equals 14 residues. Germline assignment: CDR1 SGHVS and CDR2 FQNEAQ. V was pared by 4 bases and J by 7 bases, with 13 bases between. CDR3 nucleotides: TGTGCCAGCAGCTCCCTTACAGGGCTCGGGGAGCTGTTTTTT. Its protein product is CASSSLTGLGELFF.

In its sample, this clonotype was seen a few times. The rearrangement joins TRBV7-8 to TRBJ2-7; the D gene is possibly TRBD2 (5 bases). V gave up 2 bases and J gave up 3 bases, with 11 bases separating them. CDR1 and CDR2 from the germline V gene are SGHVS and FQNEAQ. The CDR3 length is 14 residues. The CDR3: CASSLQLGVYEQYF. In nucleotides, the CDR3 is TGTGCCAGCAGCTTACAGCTCGGGGTCTACGAGCAGTACTTC. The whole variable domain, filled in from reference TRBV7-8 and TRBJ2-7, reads GAGVSQSPRYKVAKRGQDVALRCDPISGHVSLFWYQQALGQGPEFLTYFQNEAQLDKSGLPSDRFFAERPEGSVSTLKIQRTQQEDSAVYLCASSLQLGVYEQYFGPGTRLTVT.

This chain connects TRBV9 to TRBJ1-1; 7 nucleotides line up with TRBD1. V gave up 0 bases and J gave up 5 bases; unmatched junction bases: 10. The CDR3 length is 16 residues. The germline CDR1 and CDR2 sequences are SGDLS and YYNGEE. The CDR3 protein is CASSVGGGLEDTEAFF. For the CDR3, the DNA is TGTGCCAGCAGCGTAGGAGGGGGCTTGGAGGATACTGAAGCTTTCTTT.

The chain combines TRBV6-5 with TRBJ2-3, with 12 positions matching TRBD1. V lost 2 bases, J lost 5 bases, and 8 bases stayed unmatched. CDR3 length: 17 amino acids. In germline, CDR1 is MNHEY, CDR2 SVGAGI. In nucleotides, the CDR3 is TGTGCCAGCAGTTACCCGGGACAGGGGGCGCGGGGAGATACGCAGTATTTT. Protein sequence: CASSYPGQGARGDTQYF.

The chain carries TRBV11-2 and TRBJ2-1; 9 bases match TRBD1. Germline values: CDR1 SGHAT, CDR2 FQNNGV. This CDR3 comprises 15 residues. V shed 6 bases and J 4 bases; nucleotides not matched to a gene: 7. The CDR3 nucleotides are TGTGCCAGCAGGCAAACAGGGGGCGCTTACAATGAGCAGTTCTTC. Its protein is CASRQTGGAYNEQFF.

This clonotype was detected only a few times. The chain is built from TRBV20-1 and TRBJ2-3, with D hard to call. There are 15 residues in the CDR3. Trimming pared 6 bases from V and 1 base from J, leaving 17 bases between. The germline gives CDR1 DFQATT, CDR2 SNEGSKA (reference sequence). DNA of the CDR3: TGCAGTGCCGGGTCTTGGCAGGAACGCACAGATACGCAGTATTTT. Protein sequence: CSAGSWQERTDTQYF.

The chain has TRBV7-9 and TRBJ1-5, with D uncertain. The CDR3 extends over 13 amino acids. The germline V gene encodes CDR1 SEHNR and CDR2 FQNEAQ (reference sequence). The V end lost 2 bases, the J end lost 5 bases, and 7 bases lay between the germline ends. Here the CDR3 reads CASSLHGDQPQHF. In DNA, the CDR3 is TGTGCCAGCAGCTTACACGGGGATCAGCCCCAGCATTTT.